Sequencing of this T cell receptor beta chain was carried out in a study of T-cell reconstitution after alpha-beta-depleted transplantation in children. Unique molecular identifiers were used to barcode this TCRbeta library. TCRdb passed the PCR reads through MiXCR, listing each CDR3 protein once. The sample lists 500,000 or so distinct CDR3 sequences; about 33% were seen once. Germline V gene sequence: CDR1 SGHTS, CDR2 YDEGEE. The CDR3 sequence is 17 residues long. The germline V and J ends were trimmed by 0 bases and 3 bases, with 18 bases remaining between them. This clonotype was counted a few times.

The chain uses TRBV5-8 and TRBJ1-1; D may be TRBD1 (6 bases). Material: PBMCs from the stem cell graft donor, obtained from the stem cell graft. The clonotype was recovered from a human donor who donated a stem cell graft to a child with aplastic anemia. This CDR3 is CASSLASPQGLYTEAFF. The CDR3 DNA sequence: TGTGCCAGCAGCTTGGCCTCCCCTCAGGGGCTTTACACTGAAGCTTTCTTT.